This TCR beta chain is drawn from a study of neurological immune-mediated disorders. This clonotype was observed at least ten times. The germline gene is not matched at one end of the junction; a read error may be the cause. The cDNA was generated by 5'RACE with 10-nucleotide random UMIs. TCRdb redid the calling of the 5' RACE reads with MiXCR, one entry per CDR3 protein. The data hold about 70,000 distinct CDR3 sequences, with more than 4.5% observed a single time. For the unsorted libraries, 2 million PBMCs stored at -80 C served as input. Specimen: PBMCs. This clonotype was obtained from a human donor with multiple sclerosis. The donor label of this sample is uncertain.

This chain's CDR3 is CTSKPGGGDTQYF. The DNA of the CDR3 is TGTACCAGCAAACCCGGAGGGGGGGATACGCAGTATTTT. J is TRBJ2-3 and V is TRBV6-5; D could derive from TRBD1 or TRBD2 (6 bases each). The germline CDR1 and CDR2 sequences are MNHEY and SVGAGI. The CDR3 consists of 13 residues.